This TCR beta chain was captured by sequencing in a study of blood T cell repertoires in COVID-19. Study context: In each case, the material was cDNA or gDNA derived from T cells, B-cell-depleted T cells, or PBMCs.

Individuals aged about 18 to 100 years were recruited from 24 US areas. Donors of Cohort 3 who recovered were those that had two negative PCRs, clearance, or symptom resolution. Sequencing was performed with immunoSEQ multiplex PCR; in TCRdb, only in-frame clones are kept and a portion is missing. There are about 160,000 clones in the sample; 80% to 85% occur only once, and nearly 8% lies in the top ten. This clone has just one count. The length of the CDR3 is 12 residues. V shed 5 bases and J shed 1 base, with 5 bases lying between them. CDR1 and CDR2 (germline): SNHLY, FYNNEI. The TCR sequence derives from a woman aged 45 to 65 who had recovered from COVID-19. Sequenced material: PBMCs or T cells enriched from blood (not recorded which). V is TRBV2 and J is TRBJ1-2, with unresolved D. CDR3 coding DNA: TGTGCCAGCAGTCAGATTAACTATGGCTACACCTTC. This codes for CASSQINYGYTF.